Reported below is one T cell receptor (beta chain). Its antigen is as yet unknown. CD45RO-negative, CCR7-positively selected cells formed the naive CD8 fraction, excluding terminally differentiated effector memory CD45RA+ cells. Donors comprised only Caucasian adults living in Nashville, Tennessee. Data came from immunoSEQ multiplex PCR; TCRdb stores just in-frame clones and leaves some out. The sample lists nearly 600,000 clones; nearly 97% were seen once. The CDR3 has 15 residues. Trimming removed 3 bases at V and 3 bases at J, with 15 bases between. Germline V gene data show CDR1 as SGHRS and CDR2 as YFSETQ. This sample was included in a study of shared clonotypes between healthy human individuals. General study results and limits: Rarefaction showed that sequencing of sorted subsets was incomplete (despite large depth).

This rearrangement joins TRBV5-1 to TRBJ1-1; D is ambiguous. The material sequenced was naive CD8+ T cells sorted from blood. The TCR comes from a woman in her 30s in good health. The CDR3 region is CASSYYGVIHTEAFF. CDR3 coding DNA: TGCGCCAGCAGCTATTACGGAGTTATACACACTGAAGCTTTCTTT.